The clone carrying this TCR beta chain came up a few times. The data belong to a study of patients and donors after allogeneic stem cell transplantation. TCRdb re-analysed the RT-PCR reads in MiXCR, keeping a single row per CDR3 protein. This table holds 900,000 to 1,000,000 distinct CDR3 sequences, 18% found once. This CDR3 spans 16 amino acids. V trimming: 4 bases; J trimming: 4 bases; junction bases outside the gene matches: 10. Per the germline V gene, CDR1 is SGHTA and CDR2 is FQGNSA. The TCR was taken from a human donor who was either an allogeneic HSCT recipient or a stem cell or donor lymphocyte infusion donor (not recorded which). It is not recorded whose cells these are; they may come from a transplant donor. The sample was blood, either unsorted or a sorted T cell fraction (not recorded which). V is TRBV7-2 and J is TRBJ2-1; TRBD2 aligns across 7 bases. DNA of the CDR3: TGTGCCAGCAGCTCTTCAGGAATAGCGGGTTACAATGAGCAGTTCTTC. Protein product: CASSSSGIAGYNEQFF.